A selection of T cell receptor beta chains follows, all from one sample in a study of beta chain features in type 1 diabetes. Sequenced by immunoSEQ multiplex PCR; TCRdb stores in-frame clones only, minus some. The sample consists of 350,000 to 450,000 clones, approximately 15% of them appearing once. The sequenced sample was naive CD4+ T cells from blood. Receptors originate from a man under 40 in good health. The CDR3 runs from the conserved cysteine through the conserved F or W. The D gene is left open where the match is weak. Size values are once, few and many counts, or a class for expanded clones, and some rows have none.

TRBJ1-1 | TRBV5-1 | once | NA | TGCGCCAGCAGCGTTAACAGGGCTACTGAAGCTTTCTTT | CASSVNRATEAFF
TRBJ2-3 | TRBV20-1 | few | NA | TGCAGTCATTCTGTCCTCGATACGCAGTATTTT | CSHSVLDTQYF
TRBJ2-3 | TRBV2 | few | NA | TGTGCCAGCAGCAGTAGCAGGTCCACAGATACGCAGTATTTT | CASSSSRSTDTQYF
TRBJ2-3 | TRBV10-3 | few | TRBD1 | TGTGCCATCAGTGAGACGACAGGGCTAGGGACAGATACGCAGTATTTT | CAISETTGLGTDTQYF
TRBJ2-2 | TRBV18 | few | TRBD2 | TGTGCCAGCTCACCCAGCGGGGTGGGGGAGCTGTTTTTT | CASSPSGVGELFF
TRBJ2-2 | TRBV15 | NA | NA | TGTGCCGCCGGCCGAATCTCCGGGGAGCTGTTTTTT | CAAGRISGELFF
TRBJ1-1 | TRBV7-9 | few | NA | TGTGCCAGCAGAGAACCGGGTCAAGAAGCTTTCTTT | CASREPGQEAFF
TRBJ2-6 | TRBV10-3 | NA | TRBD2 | TGTGCCATCAGTGACTTGATACAGCGGGATTTGTCTGGGGCCAACGTCCTGACTTTC | CAISDLIQRDLSGANVLTF
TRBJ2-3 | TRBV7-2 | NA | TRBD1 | TGTGCCAGCAGCTTAGTTGGACAGGGCACAGATACGCAGTATTTT | CASSLVGQGTDTQYF
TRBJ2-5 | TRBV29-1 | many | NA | TGCAGCGTTGAAAGACAGGCGACCAGGAAGACCCAGTACTTC | CSVERQATRKTQYF
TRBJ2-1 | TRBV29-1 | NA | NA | TGCAGCGTTGGGGTGGCGATATCCTACAATGAGCAGTTCTTC | CSVGVAISYNEQFF
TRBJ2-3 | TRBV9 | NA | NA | TGTGCCAGCAGCGTAGGAGGGAGGCACACAGATACGCAGTATTTT | CASSVGGRHTDTQYF
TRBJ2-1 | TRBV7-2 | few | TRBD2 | TGTGCCAGCAGCCGAGGCGGGGGTGAGCAGTTCTTC | CASSRGGGEQFF
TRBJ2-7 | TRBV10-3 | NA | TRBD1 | TGTGCCATCAGGGGTAGGACAGGACTCCCCTACGAGCAGTACTTC | CAIRGRTGLPYEQYF
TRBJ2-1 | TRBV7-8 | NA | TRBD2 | TGTGCCAGCAGTCCCGGTATTAGCGGGAGCAGCTCCTACAATGAGCAGTTCTTC | CASSPGISGSSSYNEQFF
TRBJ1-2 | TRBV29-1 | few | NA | TGCAGCGGAAGGGGGATCTATGGCTACACCTTC | CSGRGIYGYTF
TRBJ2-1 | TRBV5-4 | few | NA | TGTGCCAGCAGCTTGGGACCCTACAATGAGCAGTTCTTC | CASSLGPYNEQFF